One sample yielded the 10 T cell receptor beta chains listed below, sequenced in a study of blood T cell repertoires in COVID-19. Repertoires were generated with immunoSEQ multiplex PCR, while TCRdb's copy carries only in-frame clones and drops some. The table shows a few hundred thousand clones, with around nine tenths occurring only once. Material: peripheral blood. These receptors were collected from a woman in her seventies with COVID-19, enrolled during active disease.

The chain combines TRBV7-2 with TRBJ2-5; D unresolved. This CDR3 contains 14 residues. Deletions cut 1 base from V and 5 bases from J, with 11 bases between. CDR1 SGHTA and CDR2 FQGNSA come from the germline V gene. The CDR3 loop is CASSLGPGRETQYF. CDR3 sequence (DNA): TGTGCCAGCAGCTTAGGGCCAGGTCGGGAGACCCAGTACTTC.

The CDR3 DNA is TGTGCCAGCAGCTTAACGGGACAGGATAACTATGGCTACACCTTC. This sequence encodes CASSLTGQDNYGYTF. The chain carries TRBV7-3 and TRBJ1-2; 8 bases fit TRBD1. The V segment lost 0 bases and the J segment 1 base; nucleotides outside the gene matches: 1. The V gene's germline CDR1 is SGHTA and CDR2 FQGTGA. This CDR3 is built from 15 residues.

The chain has TRBV5-1 and TRBJ2-7, with TRBD2 matching over 14 bases. The germline V gene has CDR1 SGHRS and CDR2 YFSETQ. V was clipped by 4 bases and J by 6 bases; unmatched bases: 6. This CDR3 is built from 15 residues. As DNA, the CDR3 is TGCGCCAGCAGCCTCTCCGGGACTAGCGGGAGCGAGCAGTACTTC. Amino acids: CASSLSGTSGSEQYF.

The chain links TRBV27 to TRBJ2-3, with 7 positions matching TRBD2. Losses at the gene ends were 6 bases for V and 2 bases for J; bases not matched to a gene: 5. Germline assignment: CDR1 MNHEY and CDR2 SMNVEV (reference sequence). The CDR3 sequence is 14 residues long. CDR3 in DNA: TGTGCCAGCAGGTCGGGAGGCCCCACAGATACGCAGTATTTT. Translation gives CASRSGGPTDTQYF.

This chain connects TRBV5-8 to TRBJ2-3; D remains ambiguous. The CDR3 is 12 residues long. V lost 0 bases to trimming and J lost 6 bases, with 5 bases between them. Germline-derived CDR1 and CDR2 are SGHTS and YDEGEE. As DNA, the CDR3 is TGTGCCAGCAGCTTGGGACTCGATACGCAGTATTTT. It is translated as CASSLGLDTQYF.

V gene TRBV3-1 (or the pseudogene TRBV3-2) combines with J gene TRBJ2-7, with D perhaps TRBD2 (6 bases). The length of the CDR3 is 18 residues. Germline V gives CDR1 LGHDT, CDR2 YNNKEL (reference sequence). Trimming pared 0 bases from V and 2 bases from J, leaving 20 bases between. The CDR3 is CASSQDFGGGLLTYEQYF. The CDR3 nucleotides are TGTGCCAGCAGCCAAGATTTCGGGGGAGGCCTCCTAACCTACGAGCAGTACTTC.

V usage is TRBV7-9 and J usage is TRBJ1-6; D is uncertain. Trimming took 5 bases from V and 10 from J, leaving 12 bases between them. The CDR3 spans 13 residues. Germline loops: CDR1 SEHNR, CDR2 FQNEAQ (reference sequence). The DNA for the CDR3 is TGTGCCAGCAGCCTTCGACAAAACTCACCCCTCCACTTT. It translates to CASSLRQNSPLHF.

The V and J genes are TRBV6-2 or TRBV6-3 and TRBJ2-5; 11 bases map to TRBD2. The CDR3 loop spans 17 amino acids. V shed 0 bases, J shed 2 bases, and the junction held 5 bases outside the gene matches. The germline gives CDR1 MNHEY, CDR2 SVGEGT. This chain's CDR3 is CASSYSGLAGGQETQYF. The CDR3 nucleotides read TGTGCCAGCAGTTACTCCGGGCTAGCGGGAGGACAAGAGACCCAGTACTTC.

This clone was observed once. The rearrangement uses TRBV11-2 and TRBJ1-6, with 11 positions matching TRBD1. The CDR3 has 14 amino acids. V shed 5 bases and J 11 bases; nucleotides not matched to a gene: 5. Germline V gene sequence: CDR1 SGHAT, CDR2 FQNNGV. The CDR3 DNA reads as TGTGCCAGCAGCCGGACAGGGGGCGATGCACCCCTCCACTTT. Protein product: CASSRTGGDAPLHF.

The chain combines TRBV7-2 with TRBJ2-3, with D possibly being TRBD2 (5 bases). This CDR3 has 14 residues. Trimming stripped 3 bases from V and 2 bases from J, with 9 bases between. Germline V gene data show CDR1 as SGHTA and CDR2 as FQGNSA. The CDR3 nucleotides read TGTGCCAGCAGCTTCGGAGGTAACACAGATACGCAGTATTTT. This encodes CASSFGGNTDTQYF.